This T cell receptor beta chain emerged from a study of cytomegalovirus exposure and HLA in healthy donors (dated 2017 in TCRdb). Describing the broader study: In an earlier analysis of 587 of the donors, about 260 Gb of sequence data and about 110 million unique TCR beta sequences from about 190 million T cells were reported. About 280 gigabases of sequencing data and around 87 million unique TCR sequences were included in an early release covering around 600 HLA-typed donors. Of the roughly 410 genotyped donors, over 80% were placed in the genetic ancestry cluster associated with self-reported Caucasian donors. The aim of the study was to test whether cataloging public T cell receptors could identify signatures of past pathogen exposure. Using immunosequencing, the study profiled T cell repertoires from 500 to 800 subjects and related those repertoires to cytomegalovirus serostatus. A separate validation cohort of roughly 130 different subjects was used in addition to the roughly 700-subject first cohort. To predict cytomegalovirus infection status, the study combined high-throughput TCR immunosequencing, statistical association of individual TCRs with disease status, and machine learning. A later analysis re-examined previously published TCR beta repertoires from hundreds of donors and added high-resolution HLA genotyping to investigate patterns of TCR occurrence. Rather than drawing on any new phenotypic data, the later analysis identified candidate immune exposures from TCR beta sequences and the way those sequences occurred across donors. To decide whether each TCR beta V gene segment behaved as functional or pseudogenic, an earlier analysis of several hundred of the donors relied on high-throughput TCR beta sequencing. Donor age, sex, ethnicity and CMV serostatus were collected together with the repertoire data. A later genetic analysis used genome-wide SNP genotypes for 398 of the 666 donors, treating that subset as a discovery cohort. All discovery cohort repertoires had been generated on a single sequencing platform. HLA typing included class I and class II loci at four-digit resolution. Typing coverage varied by locus: 629-630 donors for A, B, C, DRB1 and DQB1; approximately 500 for DQA1; around 570 for DPA1; 450 to 480 for DPB1. Four or five DR-DQ haplotypes were treated as single units for association and clustering because of strong linkage in the cohort. Across 300 to 500 genotyped donors of the cohort, an average of approximately 240,000 unique TCR beta nucleotide sequences per donor were sequenced, and 15% to 20% of those sequences were non-productive. General findings and caveats noted by the study authors: Some IMGT-functional V segments, including TRBV6-2 and TRBV6-3, could not be distinguished by the 87-base-pair reads and were therefore excluded. A later genetic analysis associated a missense DCLRE1C variant with V-gene and J-gene trimming of TCR beta chains, and an independent cohort replicated the association. In the study, around 160 TCR beta chains were listed as associated with cytomegalovirus. According to a later analysis, parvovirus B19, influenza, CMV and Epstein-Barr virus appeared linked to several top co-occurrence clusters. This cohort had only TCR beta chains sequenced, and the lack of alpha or paired-chain data limited which features could be detected. Compared with the 666-donor mean, donors in an Asian-associated ancestry cluster had fewer N-insertions in productive TCRs, according to a later genetic analysis. While some public TCRs were present in many individuals, most TCR sequences turned up only very rarely across donors. In both the original and validation cohorts, the classifier was reported to diagnose cytomegalovirus status with high specificity and sensitivity. For the cohort, immune exposure information was limited to CMV serostatus. A group of highly shared sequence variants was considered likely to be a technical artifact of the sequencing pipeline. According to the authors, the approach could potentially be generalized to other disease states and immunological phenotypes. In an earlier analysis of 587 of the donors, most TCR beta V segments appeared in productive rearrangements about 87% or about 30% of the time, broadly matching IMGT annotations. HLA typing was unavailable for some donors at each locus, so association tests used only the typed subset. In a later analysis, HLA-associated TCR beta chains showed more clonal expansion and lower generation probabilities than non-associated chains that were equally common. The presence/absence analyses assumed that sequencing depth was roughly uniform across donors, and that assumption may not be true. At a false discovery rate of 0.05, a later analysis linked 15,000 to 20,000 TCR beta sequences to specific HLA alleles. Correlated functional status among segregating V segments might be attributable to linkage disequilibrium, but an unknown experimental factor could not be ruled out. A further reported finding was that TCR beta sequences accurately predicted the HLA-A and HLA-B alleles for most subjects in the first cohort. A later analysis found that most CMV-associated TCR beta chains appeared HLA-restricted, with HLA associations seemingly driven largely by CMV exposure. A few of the identified cytomegalovirus-associated TCR beta chains were confirmed in vitro to be specific for cytomegalovirus antigens. About 15 rarely observed V segments, including chromosome 9 orphons, were excluded from the earlier analysis of some 590 of the donors because counts were too low. A later analysis found that TCR association rates varied across HLA loci, with DRB1 alleles showing the most associated TCRs and HLA-C alleles the fewest. Assigning TCR associations to individual alleles was difficult when HLA alleles, especially DR and DQ, strongly co-occurred.

Notes on this clone: The antigen it recognizes is unknown. Per-nucleotide qualities are absent, and no much larger clonotype sits a single base away.

Library preparation used the immunoSEQ multiplex PCR assay. For the multiplex PCR, a mixture combining 60 forward primers for TCR Vbeta segments and 13 reverse primers for TCR Jbeta segments was used. The CDR3 region of rearranged TCR beta genes was amplified from genomic DNA with a multiplex PCR assay. The amplified TCR beta libraries were sequenced on the Illumina HiSeq System as 87-base-pair reads. From the authors' description of their analysis: Across the 600 to 700 repertoires, a later analysis counted 60 million to 90 million unique TCR beta chains, 9 million to 14 million of which were shared by at least two donors. Raw reads were error-corrected and collapsed into unique sequences with a nearest-neighbor algorithm that merged closely related sequences to remove PCR and sequencing errors. Alignment of CDR3 sequences to IMGT reference sequences was used to assign V, D and J gene segments. Each retained sequence needed at least a six-nucleotide match to both a V gene segment and a J gene segment. A rearrangement was called productive if the CDR3 had no stop codons and remained in frame with V and J, and every other rearrangement was called non-productive. Following IMGT convention, CDR3 was defined as the stretch from the second conserved V-encoded cysteine up to the conserved J-encoded phenylalanine. Sequences without an unambiguous match to a single V gene segment were excluded from the earlier analysis of 450 to 650 of the donors. An earlier analysis of several hundred of the donors classified V segments as functional when productive rearrangements were above 56.7% and as segregating when the standard deviation between donors was above 5%. A statistical classification framework was built to diagnose cytomegalovirus status from the catalog of TCR beta chain sequences. V and J gene assignment, in a later analysis, came from comparing TCR nucleotide sequences with IMGT/GENE-DB human TR gene sequences. In a later analysis, CDR3 sequences and most-parsimonious VDJ recombination scenarios were assigned using the TCRdist pipeline. In a later analysis, every TCR beta chain was defined by the combination of its CDR3 amino acid sequence and its V-gene family, and reads without a unique V-gene family were dropped. To address suspected cross-contamination and a sequencing artifact, a later analysis removed around 590 highly shared, low-generation-probability nucleotide sequences. For each public chain, a later analysis derived a clonal expansion index from normalized ranks of inferred template counts within each repertoire. Generation probabilities in a later analysis came from a VDJ recombination model fitted to out-of-frame rearrangements, and those results were checked against IGoR. Hypergeometric tests were used in a later analysis to score TCR-TCR, TCR-HLA and TCR-CMV co-occurrence, with a repertoire-size bias correction applied to the TCR pairs. In a later analysis, false discovery rates were estimated by permuting HLA or CMV assignments 20 times. In a later analysis, co-occurring TCRs were grouped with DBSCAN, and TCRdist sequence similarity was added when clustering was performed within HLA-allele-positive subsets. For co-occurrence clustering, repertoires with fewer than 30,000 or more than 120,000 public chains were excluded, along with four or five repertoires with anomalous nucleotide sharing. TCRdb took over this immuneACCESS table, retaining in-frame rearrangements with V and J assigned. Such tables are incomplete; in checked studies, under half of the missing clones stem from an unresolved V gene, and the remainder is unexplained. The DNA was the basis for D and trimming; V, J and clone size are from that table. The sample table records roughly 74,000 clones; around 79% of these occur just once. The ten most abundant clones make up 1.6% of the sample.

The cohort consisted of fewer than 700 healthy bone marrow donors. At the time of sampling, every cohort member was nominally healthy, though immune exposures that went unrecorded were likely present. The donor was CMV seronegative and belonged to the group of more than 300 seronegative cohort members. Every donor gave a peripheral blood sample, and the peripheral blood mononuclear cells from that sample were used for TCR beta sequencing. Genomic DNA was extracted from the blood cell samples with the Qiagen DNeasy Blood Extraction Kit. The germline V gene sets CDR1 to SGHTA and CDR2 to FQGNSA. V is pared back by 2 bases and J by 4 bases, with 7 bases lying between the germline termini. The CDR3 runs 13 amino acids, cysteine and phenylalanine included. The only DNA kept is the CDR3, 39 bases in frame from the first base.

The sample was PBMCs. The TCR originated in a man in his forties in good health and CMV-seronegative. The chain couples TRBV7-2 to TRBJ2-3; the D gene is perhaps TRBD2, from 5 matching bases. The CDR3 loop reads CASSLRGADTQYF. The DNA reads TGTGCCAGCAGCTTACGGGGAGCAGATACGCAGTATTTT.